Listed below are T cell receptor beta chains from one sample, sequenced in a study of OX40 agonist ivuxolimab in advanced cancers. The protocol was immunoSEQ multiplex PCR, while the TCRdb copy is restricted to in-frame clones and leaves out a portion. The profile shows 35,000 to 45,000 clones, around 84% of them singletons. The sequenced sample was CD4+ or CD8+ T cells sorted from blood, obtained in a trial of the OX40 agonist ivuxolimab. These receptors came from an adult with an advanced solid tumor such as melanoma, head and neck, liver or kidney cancer. Each CDR3 is given with its conserved first and last residue. The D gene is left open where the match is weak.

V	D	J	DNA	CDR3
TRBV30	.	TRBJ1-5	TGTGCCTGGAGTGTAGGGATTCATGGCAATCAGCCCCAGCATTTT	CAWSVGIHGNQPQHF
TRBV2	.	TRBJ2-3	TGTGCCAGCAGTGAGCTGGTGTCCCCAGATACGCAGTATTTT	CASSELVSPDTQYF
TRBV5-8	.	TRBJ1-1	TGTGCCAGCAGCTTGGGGACGGTGATGAACACTGAAGCTTTCTTT	CASSLGTVMNTEAFF
TRBV6-5	.	TRBJ1-1	TGTGCCAGCAGTAGAGGGCCAGGAGCTTTCTTT	CASSRGPGAFF
TRBV27	.	TRBJ2-1	TGTGCCAGCAGTTATGGGGCTAATGAGCAGTTCTTC	CASSYGANEQFF
TRBV2	.	TRBJ1-1	TGTGCCAGCAGTGAAGCGCATGATCCGGCTTTCTTT	CASSEAHDPAFF
TRBV15	.	TRBJ1-2	TGTGCCACCAGCAGAGAAGAGGGGGAAGGCTACACCTTC	CATSREEGEGYTF
TRBV28	TRBD1	TRBJ1-5	TGTGCCAGCATTCGCCAGGGGGCCCTTAATTGGCCCCAGCATTTT	CASIRQGALNWPQHF
TRBV19	.	TRBJ2-2	TGTGCCAGTAGTATGCGTGAGAACACCGGGGAGCTGTTTTTT	CASSMRENTGELFF
TRBV6-5	.	TRBJ1-1	TGTGCCAGCAGTTACTCGGGAAAAATGAACACTGAAGCTTTCTTT	CASSYSGKMNTEAFF
TRBV29-1	.	TRBJ2-1	TGCAGCGTTGAAGGGGCCAGGGACGGGGAGAATGAGCAGTTCTTC	CSVEGARDGENEQFF
TRBV6-6	TRBD1	TRBJ1-1	TGTGCCAGCAGGACGGGACAGACAAACACTGAAGCTTTCTTT	CASRTGQTNTEAFF
TRBV5-5	.	TRBJ1-2	TGTGCCAGCAGCACAAAAAGTCCCGTGGATGGCTACACCTTC	CASSTKSPVDGYTF
TRBV27	.	TRBJ1-2	TGTGCCAGCAGTGAAGGATCTAACTATGGCTACACCTTC	CASSEGSNYGYTF
TRBV14	TRBD1	TRBJ2-5	TGTGCCAGCAGCCAACGCAGGGGGCGGGTGGAGACCCAGTACTTC	CASSQRRGRVETQYF